The entry below describes one TCR beta chain. This clone was detected once. Its target antigen remains unknown. No much larger clonotype is one base removed from it; base qualities were not supplied. Taken from cysteine to phenylalanine, the CDR3 has 17 residues. The entry retains the CDR3 DNA only, 51 bases that are in frame from base 1. The germline V gene sets CDR1 to SNHLY and CDR2 to FYNNEI. V is pruned by 4 bases and J by 2 bases, leaving 8 bases of the junction without a gene match. The immunoSEQ Assay, a bias-controlled multiplex PCR, was used to amplify TCRbeta CDR3 regions from genomic DNA. The original pipeline was this. The number of nucleated cells in each sample was estimated from the amplification of reference gene primers within the assay. Sequence reads were collapsed and filtered to measure the absolute abundance of every unique TCRbeta CDR3 rearrangement. For each sample, productive Simpson clonality was calculated by taking the square root of Simpson's diversity index across productive rearrangements. This immuneACCESS table, as held by TCRdb, lists in-frame sequences with V and J called but not all clones. Of the missing ones, under half trace to an unresolved V gene in checked studies; the others have no known cause. V, J and clone size are those of that table, while D and trimming were read from the DNA. Counted in this sample were about 140,000 clones; over 75% of them appeared once. The ten biggest clones cover around 1.5% of the sample.

This specimen belongs to a study of blood T cell repertoires in COVID-19 (dated by TCRdb to the early 2020s). For context, the study as a whole: The collaborator samples originated in the United States, Italy and Spain and spanned the acute and convalescent phases of COVID-19. Nearly every sample came with metadata listing a de-identified subject ID, COVID-19 status, age in years and sex. Deeply sampled blood TCRbeta repertoires from subjects exposed to, actively infected with, or recovered from COVID-19 were included in the dataset. The material from the prospective study consisted of cDNA or gDNA derived from T cells, B-cell-depleted T cells, or PBMCs. Where available, HLA class I and class II types were obtained from metadata supplied by the sample provider rather than from assay-based typing. The repertoires were made available in a free public database intended to serve as a resource for research on the immune response to SARS-CoV-2. The samples were drawn from two sources: the first 160 participants of the ongoing ImmuneRACE study, and 1,254 subjects contributed by 6 global collaborators.

The investigation overall reported the following: How much clinical and demographic metadata was included differed by source and by participant, and the metadata was provided uncurated.

The collaborating institutions used their own protocols to collect whole blood in K2EDTA tubes. For TCRbeta analysis, collaborators shipped samples as frozen whole blood, isolated PBMCs, or DNA extracted from either of those sample types. The source of this sequence is a human donor in a cohort sampled during active COVID-19. Sequences were obtained from peripheral blood. The chain was built from TRBV2 and TRBJ2-5, with 12 bases in between that match TRBD2. The DNA reads TGTGCCAGCAGTGTTGGGTCACTAGCGGGAGGACAAGAGACCCAGTACTTC. It translates to CASSVGSLAGGQETQYF.